The rows below give T cell receptor beta chains drawn from one sample of a study of blood T cell repertoires in COVID-19. Generated by immunoSEQ multiplex PCR, the TCRdb table keeps only in-frame clones and is missing some. The sample contains roughly 180,000 clones, around 85% of which appear only once. Sequenced: peripheral blood. The receptor set was obtained from a woman aged 55 to 70 with acute or convalescent COVID-19. CDR3s include the opening cysteine and the closing phenylalanine or tryptophan. Fields, in order: V gene, J gene, clone size, D gene, CDR3 protein, CDR3 DNA. The D gene is left open where the match is weak. A clone size is listed for some rows: how often the clone was seen (once, few, many), or a class if it is expanded.

V gene: TRBV6-5
J gene: TRBJ1-6
clone size: few
D gene: NA
CDR3 protein: CASSYGQGNSPLHF
CDR3 DNA: TGTGCCAGCAGTTACGGGCAGGGGAATTCACCCCTCCACTTT

V gene: TRBV5-1
J gene: TRBJ2-3
clone size: NA
D gene: NA
CDR3 protein: CASTLQSGTDTQYF
CDR3 DNA: TGCGCCAGCACCCTTCAGTCCGGGACAGATACGCAGTATTTT

V gene: TRBV2
J gene: TRBJ2-1
clone size: many
D gene: NA
CDR3 protein: CASSEDSSYNEQFF
CDR3 DNA: TGTGCCAGCAGTGAGGATAGCAGTTACAATGAGCAGTTCTTC

V gene: TRBV3-1/TRBV3-2
J gene: TRBJ1-2
clone size: NA
D gene: NA
CDR3 protein: CASSLLGGDYGYTF
CDR3 DNA: TGTGCCAGCAGCCTCCTGGGGGGGGACTATGGCTACACCTTC

V gene: TRBV7-9
J gene: TRBJ1-1
clone size: NA
D gene: NA
CDR3 protein: CASSLDTYMNTEAFF
CDR3 DNA: TGTGCCAGCAGCTTAGATACGTACATGAACACTGAAGCTTTCTTT

V gene: TRBV5-1
J gene: TRBJ2-3
clone size: NA
D gene: TRBD2
CDR3 protein: CASSLGLASDTQYF
CDR3 DNA: TGCGCCAGCAGCTTGGGACTAGCATCGGATACGCAGTATTTT

V gene: TRBV28
J gene: TRBJ1-5
clone size: NA
D gene: NA
CDR3 protein: CARGGRSHQPQHF
CDR3 DNA: TGTGCCAGGGGAGGACGGAGCCATCAGCCCCAGCATTTT

V gene: TRBV5-5
J gene: TRBJ1-2
clone size: NA
D gene: NA
CDR3 protein: CASSLGYGDGYTF
CDR3 DNA: TGTGCCAGCAGCTTGGGGTACGGGGATGGCTACACCTTC

V gene: TRBV7-3
J gene: TRBJ2-1
clone size: once
D gene: NA
CDR3 protein: CASSSGRENEQFF
CDR3 DNA: TGTGCCAGCAGTTCGGGGAGAGAAAATGAGCAGTTCTTC

V gene: TRBV2
J gene: TRBJ1-2
clone size: NA
D gene: TRBD1
CDR3 protein: CASRGTGEAYGYTF
CDR3 DNA: TGTGCCAGCAGGGGGACAGGGGAGGCCTATGGCTACACCTTC

V gene: TRBV6-6
J gene: TRBJ1-3
clone size: NA
D gene: TRBD1
CDR3 protein: CASSYGRDRENTIYF
CDR3 DNA: TGTGCCAGCAGTTACGGCCGGGACAGAGAAAACACCATATATTTT

V gene: TRBV18
J gene: TRBJ2-2
clone size: NA
D gene: TRBD1
CDR3 protein: CASSPPGQGATGELFF
CDR3 DNA: TGTGCCAGCTCACCACCGGGACAGGGGGCCACCGGGGAGCTGTTTTTT

V gene: TRBV20-1
J gene: TRBJ1-2
clone size: NA
D gene: NA
CDR3 protein: CSDGTPYGYTF
CDR3 DNA: TGCAGTGACGGGACACCCTATGGCTACACCTTC

V gene: TRBV9
J gene: TRBJ1-6
clone size: NA
D gene: NA
CDR3 protein: CASTLGVNNSPLHF
CDR3 DNA: TGTGCCAGCACCCTCGGGGTCAATAATTCACCCCTCCACTTT

V gene: TRBV5-4
J gene: TRBJ2-5
clone size: NA
D gene: TRBD1
CDR3 protein: CASSLTGEETQYF
CDR3 DNA: TGTGCCAGCAGTCTCACAGGGGAAGAGACCCAGTACTTC

V gene: TRBV5-1
J gene: TRBJ2-7
clone size: NA
D gene: TRBD2
CDR3 protein: CASSQSAGGIYEQYF
CDR3 DNA: TGCGCCAGCAGCCAGTCAGCGGGAGGTATCTACGAGCAGTACTTC

V gene: TRBV2
J gene: TRBJ1-1
clone size: NA
D gene: NA
CDR3 protein: CASSVEFLNTEAFF
CDR3 DNA: TGTGCCAGCAGTGTTGAGTTTTTGAACACTGAAGCTTTCTTT

V gene: TRBV24-1
J gene: TRBJ2-1
clone size: NA
D gene: TRBD2
CDR3 protein: CATMLGGGNYNEQFF
CDR3 DNA: TGTGCCACCATGCTGGGGGGGGGAAACTACAATGAGCAGTTCTTC

V gene: TRBV5-1
J gene: TRBJ2-1
clone size: NA
D gene: TRBD2
CDR3 protein: CASSFLGTSGRFLYNEQFF
CDR3 DNA: TGCGCCAGCAGCTTTTTGGGGACTAGCGGGAGGTTCCTTTACAATGAGCAGTTCTTC

V gene: TRBV7-3
J gene: TRBJ1-1
clone size: NA
D gene: NA
CDR3 protein: CASSPSAGPMNTEAFF
CDR3 DNA: TGTGCCAGCAGCCCTTCGGCAGGCCCTATGAACACTGAAGCTTTCTTT

V gene: TRBV6-5
J gene: TRBJ1-1
clone size: NA
D gene: NA
CDR3 protein: CASSYQSNTEAFF
CDR3 DNA: TGTGCCAGCAGTTACCAGTCGAACACTGAAGCTTTCTTT

V gene: TRBV28
J gene: TRBJ2-3
clone size: NA
D gene: TRBD2
CDR3 protein: CASSSSGRVYTDTQYF
CDR3 DNA: TGTGCCAGCAGCTCCAGCGGGAGGGTATACACAGATACGCAGTATTTT

V gene: TRBV1
J gene: TRBJ1-3
clone size: NA
D gene: NA
CDR3 protein: CTIERHSGNTIYF
CDR3 DNA: TGCACCATTGAAAGACACTCTGGAAACACCATATATTTT

V gene: TRBV3-1/TRBV3-2
J gene: TRBJ2-2
clone size: NA
D gene: NA
CDR3 protein: CASSPQGPNTGELFF
CDR3 DNA: TGTGCCAGCAGCCCCCAGGGCCCGAACACCGGGGAGCTGTTTTTT

V gene: TRBV28
J gene: TRBJ1-2
clone size: NA
D gene: NA
CDR3 protein: CASGVGTSYGYTF
CDR3 DNA: TGTGCCAGCGGCGTCGGGACTTCGTATGGCTACACCTTC

V gene: TRBV28
J gene: TRBJ2-2
clone size: NA
D gene: TRBD2
CDR3 protein: CASRSGLAGAIGELFF
CDR3 DNA: TGTGCCAGCAGGTCGGGACTAGCGGGAGCCATCGGGGAGCTGTTTTTT